The next 9 T cell receptor beta chains were all read from a single sample in a study of blood T cell repertoires in COVID-19. Method: immunoSEQ multiplex PCR; TCRdb's copy keeps in-frame clones and lacks some. The data contain under 200,000 clones, around four fifths of them seen just once; the ten biggest clones take up approximately 14%. Source material: peripheral blood. These TCRs come from a woman aged 70-85 years with COVID-19, enrolled during active disease.

The chain uses TRBV28 and TRBJ1-5; D gene ambiguous. Germline CDR1 MDHEN, CDR2 SYDVKM. The CDR3 sequence is 10 residues long. V gave up 3 bases and J gave up 10 bases, with 4 bases separating them. The CDR3 DNA reads as TGTGCCAGCAGTTTCCGTCCCCAGCATTTT. This encodes CASSFRPQHF.

This clone showed up just once. The rearrangement joins TRBV11-3 to TRBJ2-3; 8 nucleotides align to TRBD2. Germline V lookup: CDR1 SGHNT, CDR2 YENEEA. V gave up 1 base and J gave up 7 bases; unmatched junction bases: 10. The CDR3 contains 16 residues. The CDR3: CASSLGSGGARYTQYF. In DNA, the CDR3 is TGTGCCAGCAGCTTAGGGAGCGGGGGCGCCAGGTATACGCAGTATTTT.

The V call is TRBV10-3, the J call TRBJ1-2, with TRBD1 matching over 8 bases. The CDR3 loop spans 16 amino acids. With 6 bases clipped from V and 4 bases from J, the junction kept 13 bases outside the gene matches. Per germline, CDR1 ENHRY and CDR2 SYGVKD. CDR3 region: CAISTQGGQEFYGYTF. The DNA for the CDR3 is TGTGCCATCAGCACCCAGGGGGGACAGGAGTTCTATGGCTACACCTTC.

This clone came up once. J is TRBJ1-5 and V is TRBV28, with TRBD1 matching 7 bases. Germline-derived CDR1 and CDR2 are MDHEN and SYDVKM. CDR3 length equals 14 residues. Trimming took 3 bases from V and 3 from J; bases not matched to a gene: 2. This chain's CDR3 is CASSLGQHNQPQHF. For the CDR3, the DNA is TGTGCCAGCAGTTTGGGACAGCACAATCAGCCCCAGCATTTT.

CDR3 region: CASSDLSTGRTEAFF. In DNA form, the CDR3 reads TGTGCCAGCAGTGATTTGTCGACAGGCCGCACTGAAGCTTTCTTT. The chain recombines TRBV6-1 with TRBJ1-1; D is possibly TRBD1 (6 bases). The CDR3 length is 15 residues. Germline CDR1 MNHNS, CDR2 SASEGT. Trimming removed 3 bases at V and 4 bases at J, with 15 bases between.

The CDR3 sequence is CASSGGGRNQPQHF. The CDR3 DNA reads TGTGCCAGCAGTGGTGGTGGGCGCAATCAGCCCCAGCATTTT. The chain carries TRBV2 and TRBJ1-5; D is undetermined. V dropped 4 bases and J dropped 2 bases, with 9 bases sitting between them. Germline lookup yields CDR1 SNHLY and CDR2 FYNNEI. This CDR3 spans 14 amino acids.

This clone is a singleton in its sample. V gene TRBV28 combines with J gene TRBJ1-4; D gene ambiguous. Germline CDR1 is MDHEN and CDR2 is SYDVKM. The ends were cut back, 6 bases at V and 8 bases at J, with 4 bases in the middle. The CDR3 sequence is 10 residues long. The CDR3 here is CASSQEKLFF. CDR3 in DNA: TGTGCCAGCAGCCAAGAAAAACTGTTTTTT.

The table lists this clone with a few counts. The chain joins TRBV12-5 to TRBJ1-5, with D possibly matching TRBD1 (6 bases). This CDR3 contains 14 residues. Germline V gives CDR1 LGHNT, CDR2 FRNRAP. V was trimmed by 0 bases and J by 6 bases, leaving 9 bases between them. The CDR3 DNA reads TGTGCTAGTGGTTTGGTGACAGGTATTCAGCCCCAGCATTTT. Its protein is CASGLVTGIQPQHF.

The chain is built from TRBV19 and TRBJ2-1; D is possibly TRBD2 (5 bases). From germline, CDR1 is LNHDA and CDR2 SQIVND (reference sequence). This CDR3 has 15 residues. V gave up 5 bases and J gave up 5 bases, with 16 bases separating them. In DNA, the CDR3 is TGTGCCAGTAGTCAACTAGATATGGTGCACAATGAGCAGTTCTTC. It encodes CASSQLDMVHNEQFF.